This TCR beta chain emerged from a study of early T cells in non-severe SARS-CoV-2 infection (dated by TCRdb to the early 2020s). At the level of the whole study: TCR sequencing used bulk RNA from unsorted whole blood, so alpha and beta chains could not be paired. Broad study findings and their caveats: VDJdb matching was skewed toward anti-spike CD8 responses and likely underestimated virus-specific expansions by missing private and CD4 specificities.

A case-control design nested within a healthcare worker cohort in London, UK, was used, with weekly nasopharyngeal swab PCR tests and blood sampling performed. Healthcare workers were enrolled in the week of the UK lockdown, from 23 to 31 March 2020, and were followed every week for up to roughly 16 weeks. The library was made by 5' RACE. Instrument on record: NextSeq 500. In the TCR library protocol, unique molecular identifiers were attached to individual cDNA molecules to correct for PCR bias and sequencing error. Both TCR alpha and beta chains were sequenced, and tight co-correlation was observed between alpha and beta sequence abundances in each sample. In the paper's pipeline: V gene, J gene and CDR3 annotation of TCR sequences was performed with Decombinator V4. TCRs were defined as expanded if a significant change between any two time points was detected under a Poisson model with p below 0.0001. TCR abundances were normalised to the total number of TCRs sequenced per sample and were expressed as counts per million. MAIT TCRs were defined by TRAV1-2 paired with TRAJ12, TRAJ20 or TRAJ33, and iNKT TCRs by TRAV10 paired with TRAJ18. A search of VDJdb, accessed on 1 November 2021, was run for TCRs annotated to CMV, EBV and SARS-CoV-2, with TCRs annotated for multiple antigens excluded. The public reads were reprocessed in TCRdb via fastp at Q25 and MiXCR, keeping in-frame beta chains. Each CDR3 protein gets just one entry, which takes the most common genes and DNA from the rows behind it. The V and J calls, along with clone size, are taken from TCRdb and not from the paper's own processing. In this sample the table shows about 99,000 distinct CDR3 sequences, roughly 17% of which occur a single time. Together, the top ten hold about 1.3% of the sample.

Concerning this clonotype: Its antigen is unknown. Base qualities are not provided; no much larger clone lies one nucleotide away.

Reading the germline V gene gives CDR1 KGHSH and CDR2 LQKENI. For this chain, trimming is 5 bases at the V end and 5 bases at the J end, and the number of junction bases without a gene match is 7. There are 15 amino acids in the CDR3, from cysteine to phenylalanine inclusive. The sequence is cut down to CDR3 DNA, 45 bases in frame from base 1. The source is an adult who was a healthcare worker with PCR-confirmed SARS-CoV-2 infection or an uninfected control (not recorded which). The V and J genes are TRBV18 and TRBJ1-2, with 11 middle bases fitting TRBD1. Input material: whole blood. The DNA is as follows: TGTGCCAGCTCATCCGGGACAGGGGGAGGATATGGCTACACCTTC. It translates as CASSSGTGGGYGYTF.